Below are 15 T cell receptor beta chains sequenced from a single sample in a study of shared clonotypes between healthy human individuals. Some clones are missing from TCRdb's copy, which holds only in-frame ones; the method was immunoSEQ multiplex PCR. The data show over a million clones, roughly 96% seen once. The specimen was naive CD4+ T cells sorted from blood. Stated subset: CD45RA+ positively selected. All receptors come from a man younger than 45 in good health.

J is TRBJ2-7 and V is TRBV7-2, with 15 bases that match TRBD2. This CDR3 spans 17 amino acids. V lost 0 bases to trimming and J lost 7 bases; unmatched junction nucleotides: 7. Per germline, CDR1 SGHTA and CDR2 FQGNSA. CDR3 nucleotide sequence: TGTGCCAGCAGCTTAGCGGGGGGACTAGCGGGAGGTAGTGAGCAGTACTTC. Translated: CASSLAGGLAGGSEQYF.

The chain uses TRBV7-9 and TRBJ1-3, with D possibly TRBD1 on 5 matching bases. Germline CDR1 and CDR2: SEHNR and FQNEAQ (reference sequence). Trimming left V 8 bases short and J 7 bases short, with 12 bases between. The CDR3 length is 12 residues. CDR3 DNA: TGTGCCAGCGTCCCGGGGGGGAACACCATATATTTT. Protein: CASVPGGNTIYF. Based on the CDR3 plus reference TRBV7-9 and TRBJ1-3, the full variable domain is DTGVSQNPRHKITKRGQNVTFRCDPISEHNRLYWYRQTLGQGPEFLTYFQNEAQLEKSRLLSDRFSAERPKGSFSTLEIQRTEQGDSAMYLCASVPGGNTIYFGEGSWLTVV.

In the case of this clone: The sample contains more than one DNA sequence encoding this CDR3. This chain connects TRBV18 to TRBJ2-3; D uncertain. Germline CDR1 is KGHSH and CDR2 is LQKENI. Deletions cut 2 bases from V and 4 bases from J, with 7 bases between. There are 13 residues in the CDR3. The CDR3: CASSPLAADTQYF. The CDR3 DNA sequence: TGTGCCAGCTCACCATTGGCGGCAGATACGCAGTATTTT. The full variable domain, in which reference TRBV18 and TRBJ2-3 provide the parts outside the CDR3, is NAGVMQNPRHLVRRRGQEARLRCSPMKGHSHVYWYRQLPEEGLKFMVYLQKENIIDESGMPKERFSAEFPKEGPSILRIQQVVRGDSAAYFCASSPLAADTQYFGPGTRLTVL.

The chain couples TRBV28 to TRBJ1-2, with D tentatively TRBD1 (5 bases). CDR1 is MDHEN and CDR2 is SYDVKM in the germline V gene. The CDR3 is 12 residues long. V lost 7 bases to trimming and J lost 5 bases, with 11 bases between them. CDR3 sequence: CASNIGGYGYTF. DNA of the CDR3: TGTGCCAGCAATATCGGGGGGTATGGCTACACCTTC.

The rearrangement uses TRBV28 and TRBJ2-6; D may be TRBD1 or TRBD2 (5 bases each). This CDR3 spans 15 amino acids. CDR1 is MDHEN, CDR2 SYDVKM, per germline. The germline V and J ends were trimmed by 6 bases and 2 bases, with 11 bases remaining between them. The CDR3 here is CASSTRGAGANVLTF. DNA of the CDR3: TGTGCCAGCAGCACCCGGGGCGCTGGGGCCAACGTCCTGACTTTC.

The V gene is TRBV9, the J gene TRBJ2-2, with D perhaps matching TRBD1 (5 bases). Germline CDR1 SGDLS, CDR2 YYNGEE. CDR3 size: 16 residues. With 5 bases removed from V and 3 bases from J, the gap between germline ends came to 17 bases. The DNA for the CDR3 is TGTGCCAGCAGTGCCGACCCCAGGGTAGACACCGGGGAGCTGTTTTTT. Protein: CASSADPRVDTGELFF.

The CDR3 DNA follows: TGTGCCAGCAGTTTAGGACAGGGTGCTCGTTATAGCAATCAGCCCCAGCATTTT. Protein: CASSLGQGARYSNQPQHF. The rearrangement uses TRBV28 and TRBJ1-5; TRBD1 aligns across 8 bases. The CDR3 contains 18 residues. V shed 2 bases, J shed 0 bases, and the junction held 9 bases outside the gene matches. CDR1 and CDR2 from the germline V gene are MDHEN and SYDVKM.

To note about this clone: This same CDR3 is encoded by further DNA sequences in the sample. The chain couples TRBV5-1 to TRBJ2-1, with 11 bases identical to TRBD2. This CDR3 region has 16 residues. With V trimmed by 0 bases and J by 1 base, 0 bases remained unmatched. The germline V gene has CDR1 SGHRS and CDR2 YFSETQ. This chain's CDR3 is CASSLGLAGSYNEQFF. CDR3 DNA sequence: TGCGCCAGCAGCTTGGGACTAGCGGGATCCTACAATGAGCAGTTCTTC.

This clone was detected once. The chain is built from TRBV19 and TRBJ1-5, with D unresolved. Germline assignment: CDR1 LNHDA and CDR2 SQIVND (reference sequence). The length of the CDR3 is 13 residues. Trimming took 6 bases from V and 7 from J, leaving 13 bases between them. This CDR3 is CASRRVASQPQHF. In DNA, the CDR3 is TGTGCCAGTAGGAGGGTGGCCTCCCAGCCCCAGCATTTT.

This clone was counted between two and nine times. For the CDR3, the DNA is TGTGCCAGCAGCCCTATGGGGGGGAGAGGTGAAAAACTGTTTTTT. Encoded protein: CASSPMGGRGEKLFF. The rearrangement uses TRBV7-9 and TRBJ1-4, with D possibly matching TRBD1 (5 bases). There are 15 residues in the CDR3. Germline loops: CDR1 SEHNR, CDR2 FQNEAQ (reference sequence). Trimming left V 5 bases short and J 7 bases short, with 17 bases between.

This clone was found a few times. The chain links TRBV10-1 to TRBJ2-7; the match to TRBD1 covers 10 bases. Germline V gene sequence: CDR1 WNHNN, CDR2 SYGVQD (reference sequence). The J segment lost 5 bases and the V segment lost 2 bases, leaving 3 bases of the junction unmatched. The CDR3 is 14 amino acids. The CDR3 protein is CASSEPGTGDEQYF. The CDR3 region has the DNA TGCGCCAGCAGTGAGCCCGGGACAGGGGACGAGCAGTACTTC.

The chain's CDR3 is CASSSLARNTDTQYF. In DNA form, the CDR3 reads TGTGCCAGCAGTTCACTAGCGCGCAACACAGATACGCAGTATTTT. V gene TRBV27 combines with J gene TRBJ2-3; 7 nucleotides match TRBD2. V dropped 4 bases and J dropped 2; count of bases not matched to a gene: 6. The germline CDR1 and CDR2 sequences are MNHEY and SMNVEV (reference sequence). The CDR3 has 15 residues.

The V call is TRBV13, the J call TRBJ2-1; 10 bases are a match to TRBD2. Germline CDR1 and CDR2: PRHDT and FYEKMQ (reference sequence). J was trimmed by 15 bases and V by 4 bases; bases with no gene match: 9. CDR3 length equals 13 residues. The CDR3 is CASSSRMGTSVFF. The CDR3 coding sequence is TGTGCCAGCAGCTCCAGAATGGGGACTAGCGTGTTCTTC.

The rearrangement uses TRBV5-5 and TRBJ2-2; 9 nucleotides align to TRBD2. The ends lost 1 base at V and 2 bases at J; junction bases unmatched: 6. The CDR3 extends over 17 amino acids. The germline gives CDR1 SGHKS, CDR2 YYEKEE (reference sequence). The CDR3 reads CASSLIGLAGNTGELFF. CDR3 nucleotide sequence: TGTGCCAGCAGCTTGATAGGCCTAGCGGGAAACACCGGGGAGCTGTTTTTT.

The chain links TRBV7-3 to TRBJ2-7; D is possibly TRBD1 or TRBD2 (7 bases each). With 3 bases removed from V and 12 bases from J, the gap between germline ends came to 15 bases. The CDR3 sequence is 12 residues long. Germline V gene lookup returns CDR1 SGHTA and CDR2 FQGTGA. CDR3 loop: CASSFQGGTLYF. The CDR3 coding sequence is TGTGCCAGCAGCTTCCAGGGGGGGACCTTGTACTTC.